The sequence of this TCR beta chain was determined in a study of T cell clonotyping in hematopoietic cell transplantation. Concerning this clone itself: The antigen remains unidentified.

Overall study findings and caveats: Recipient TCR diversity dropped after transplant; expanded clonotypes rose from day 30 to 180. Few recipient clonotypes overlapped donors; over 95% were de novo at given depth.

The repertoire was sequenced with immunoSEQ multiplex PCR; TCRdb's copy has only in-frame clones and lacks some. The sample yields nearly 70,000 clones, about 93% seen once. The sequence came from a man between 45 and 60 years old in good health. Some clones in this sample may be carry-over from other donors' samples. Material for sequencing was peripheral blood mononuclear cells.

Here the CDR3 DNA reads TGTGCCAGCAGCCGCACACGGGAGACTGAAGCTTTCTTT. Protein: CASSRTRETEAFF. The chain has TRBV7-2 and TRBJ1-1, with D unclear. This CDR3 region has 13 residues. Looked up from germline, CDR1 is SGHTA and CDR2 is FQGNSA. Trimming pared 5 bases from V and 5 bases from J, leaving 12 bases between.